This TCR beta chain was sequenced in a study of regulatory T cells in long-lasting Graves disease. At the level of the study: Antithyroid drug use was under 3 months in newly diagnosed Graves' patients.

The V and J ends lost 5 bases and 0 bases respectively, with 10 bases between them. The length of the CDR3 is 15 residues. Per the germline V gene, CDR1 is MGHRA and CDR2 is YSYEKL. Time point here: newly diagnosed GD, antithyroid drugs for less than 3 months. Making the TCR library involved RNA that had been extracted from PBMCs. In regard to this clonotype: Its antigen is still unknown.

Construction of the TCR beta libraries employed iRepertoire HTBI primers in conjunction with Arm-PCR of CDR3 regions. TCRdb redid the calling of the multiplex PCR reads with MiXCR, one entry per CDR3 protein. The sample comprises around 450,000 distinct CDR3 sequences, 14% to 15% of which are singletons, and under 9% rests with the top ten. Findings of the study overall: Patients whose Graves' disease persisted exhibited lower TCR diversity than those newly diagnosed.

This same sample was also part of a study on T cells in Graves' hyperthyroidism and ophthalmopathy.

This clonotype originated in a woman aged 40 to 49 with Graves disease. The rearrangement joins TRBV4-1 to TRBJ2-2, with a possible D match to TRBD1 (6 bases). This material consisted of peripheral blood mononuclear cells (PBMCs), taken at new diagnosis, from a patient treated with antithyroid drugs. Here the CDR3 reads CASSERGTNTGELFF. The CDR3, as DNA: TGCGCCAGCAGCGAAAGGGGGACGAACACCGGGGAGCTGTTTTTT.